This TCR beta chain originates from a study of blood T cell repertoires in COVID-19. Background on the study: In each case, the material was cDNA or gDNA derived from T cells, B-cell-depleted T cells, or PBMCs.

Recruits, aged roughly 18 to 90 years, lived in 24 US areas. TCRdb's copy holds only in-frame clones and misses some; the assay was immunoSEQ multiplex PCR. The repertoire consists of approximately 340,000 clones, with 80% to 95% occurring once and the leading ten covering 0.8% to 0.9%. Germline V gene data show CDR1 as WNHNN and CDR2 as SYGVQD (reference sequence). This CDR3 region has 15 residues. The trim removed 2 bases at V and 2 bases at J, leaving 2 bases unmatched. The chain joins TRBV10-1 to TRBJ2-5, with 10 bases lining up with TRBD2. The sequence was collected from a woman in her thirties or forties who had been exposed to COVID-19. Sequenced: PBMCs or T cells enriched from blood (not recorded which). The CDR3: CASSEGLAVQETQYF. CDR3 coding DNA: TGCGCCAGCAGTGAGGGACTAGCGGTTCAAGAGACCCAGTACTTC.